One sample yielded the 9 T cell receptor beta chains listed below, sequenced in a study of patients and donors after allogeneic stem cell transplantation. TCRdb analysed the RT-PCR reads with MiXCR anew, one entry per CDR3 protein. Of more than 850,000 distinct CDR3 sequences detected, roughly 18% appear once; the ten largest clones hold 5% to 6.5%. Sequencing used blood, either unsorted or a sorted T cell fraction (not recorded which). Receptor source: a human donor who was either an allogeneic HSCT recipient or a stem cell or donor lymphocyte infusion donor (not recorded which). It is not recorded whose cells these are; they may come from a transplant donor.

This chain connects TRBV9 to TRBJ1-3; TRBD1 matches 7 bases. The CDR3 extends over 14 amino acids. Germline V gene data show CDR1 as SGDLS and CDR2 as YYNGEE. Germline trimming cut 7 bases from V and 0 bases from J; bases unmatched to any gene: 4. The DNA for the CDR3 is TGTGCCAGCGGGGACAGAGTCTCTGGAAACACCATATATTTT. This gives the protein CASGDRVSGNTIYF.

The V call is TRBV7-3, the J call TRBJ1-1; unclear D gene. Trimming took off 5 bases at V and 1 base at J, with 11 bases between the two ends. Looked up from germline, CDR1 is SGHTA and CDR2 is FQGTGA. CDR3 length: 14 amino acids. The CDR3 region is CASSATPPNTEAFF. The CDR3 DNA is TGTGCCAGCAGCGCGACACCTCCGAACACTGAAGCTTTCTTT.

This sequence joins TRBV20-1 and TRBJ2-7; TRBD2 aligns across 13 bases. This CDR3 contains 14 residues. From germline, CDR1 is DFQATT and CDR2 SNEGSKA (reference sequence). V was clipped by 5 bases and J by 6 bases; unmatched bases: 7. CDR3 sequence reads: CSALTSGRAGEQYF. The CDR3 DNA reads as TGCAGTGCTTTAACTAGCGGGAGGGCCGGCGAGCAGTACTTC.

This chain uses TRBV6-4 with TRBJ1-5, with TRBD1 matching over 10 bases. This CDR3 contains 17 residues. Germline V gives CDR1 MRHNA, CDR2 SNTAGT. The trim removed 6 bases at V and 0 bases at J, leaving 8 bases unmatched. The CDR3 region has the DNA TGTGCCAGCAGGGTGACAGGGGGCCATTATAGCAATCAGCCCCAGCATTTT. Its protein product is CASRVTGGHYSNQPQHF.

The V and J genes are TRBV20-1 and TRBJ2-7; a possible D gene is TRBD2 (5 bases). Germline CDR1 reads DFQATT; CDR2 reads SNEGSKA (reference sequence). Trimming took 4 bases from V and 8 from J, leaving 15 bases between them. The CDR3 is made up of 12 amino acids. The chain's CDR3 is CSATIRTPQQYF. CDR3 DNA: TGCAGTGCTACCATCAGGACTCCTCAGCAGTACTTC.

This clonotype was recorded at least ten times. The V and J genes are TRBV12-3 or TRBV12-4 and TRBJ1-1; 8 bases fit TRBD1. V shed 1 base, J shed 4 bases, and the junction held 2 bases outside the gene matches. The CDR3 contains 14 residues. As DNA, the CDR3 is TGTGCCAGCAGTTTAGGGACAGGGCTCACTGAAGCTTTCTTT. This gives the protein CASSLGTGLTEAFF.

This clonotype was seen ten or more times. The chain couples TRBV25-1 to TRBJ2-1; 8 bases match TRBD2. Losses at the gene ends were 3 bases for V and 8 bases for J; bases not matched to a gene: 9. Germline values: CDR1 MGHDK, CDR2 SYGVNS. This CDR3 region has 15 residues. CDR3 sequence reads: CASSDLGLAGDEQFF. CDR3 DNA sequence: TGTGCCAGCAGTGATCTAGGACTAGCAGGCGATGAGCAGTTCTTC.

This clonotype has just a few counts. The chain uses TRBV6-1 and TRBJ1-1; 7 bases align to TRBD1. This CDR3 is 17 amino acids long. CDR1 and CDR2 (germline): MNHNS, SASEGT. J gave up 9 bases and V 4 bases, and 20 bases lay outside the gene matches. The DNA of the CDR3 is TGTGCCAGCAGTGTGAACAGGGGCCTTTCAGCCTTAATTCAAGCTTTCTTT. This encodes CASSVNRGLSALIQAFF.

This clonotype was observed a handful of times. The V and J genes are TRBV10-3 and TRBJ1-2; the match to TRBD1 covers 8 bases. This CDR3 has 16 amino acids. Trimming at V came to 3 bases and at J to 9 bases, leaving 15 bases not matched to a gene. CDR1 and CDR2 from the germline V gene are ENHRY and SYGVKD. This CDR3 is CAISDLKVGTGPSYTF. In nucleotides, the CDR3 is TGTGCCATCAGTGATCTTAAGGTCGGGACAGGTCCTAGCTACACCTTC.